Listed below are T cell receptor beta chains from one sample, sequenced in a study of cytomegalovirus exposure and HLA in healthy donors. Sequencing used immunoSEQ multiplex PCR; TCRdb keeps in-frame clones, though not all of them. The sample lists about 140,000 clones, 66% occurring once. The sample taken for sequencing was PBMCs. The receptors come from a woman aged 55-75 years in good health and CMV-seronegative. Both conserved end residues are part of each CDR3. Fields, in order: D gene, clone size, V gene, J gene, CDR3 DNA, CDR3 protein. D genes are given only for firm matches. Part of the rows lack a size; the others show once, few, many or a class for expanded clones.

d_call: TRBD2
clone_size: .
v_call: TRBV19
j_call: TRBJ2-3
cdr3_nt: TGTGCCAGTACCCCCCTAGCGGGGGGGCGCACAGATACGCAGTATTTT
cdr3_aa: CASTPLAGGRTDTQYF

d_call: .
clone_size: .
v_call: TRBV6-5
j_call: TRBJ2-7
cdr3_nt: TGTGCCAGCAGACATTCCCAACCTCCCAAATACGAGCAGTACTTC
cdr3_aa: CASRHSQPPKYEQYF

d_call: .
clone_size: .
v_call: TRBV7-9
j_call: TRBJ2-3
cdr3_nt: TGTGCCAGCAGCCCCCCCCAGCGCGCAGATACGCAGTATTTT
cdr3_aa: CASSPPQRADTQYF

d_call: .
clone_size: few
v_call: TRBV7-2
j_call: TRBJ1-2
cdr3_nt: TGTGCCAGCAGCTTAGATCTTGCCGGTGGCTATGGCTACACCTTC
cdr3_aa: CASSLDLAGGYGYTF

d_call: .
clone_size: .
v_call: TRBV12-2
j_call: TRBJ2-3
cdr3_nt: TGTGCAAGTCGCTTAGACCTAGGTAGCACAGATACGCAGTATTTT
cdr3_aa: CASRLDLGSTDTQYF

d_call: TRBD1
clone_size: once
v_call: TRBV7-2
j_call: TRBJ2-7
cdr3_nt: TGTGCCAGCAGCTTAGGGACAGGGGCCCTGGGGGAGCAGTACTTC
cdr3_aa: CASSLGTGALGEQYF

d_call: TRBD1
clone_size: few
v_call: TRBV9
j_call: TRBJ2-7
cdr3_nt: TGTGCCAGCAGCGGACCGGGACAGGGGAACGAGCAGTACTTC
cdr3_aa: CASSGPGQGNEQYF

d_call: .
clone_size: once
v_call: TRBV5-8
j_call: TRBJ2-5
cdr3_nt: TGTGCCAGCAGCTTGTCTCCTAGCACAGAGACCCAGTACTTC
cdr3_aa: CASSLSPSTETQYF

d_call: .
clone_size: .
v_call: TRBV10-3
j_call: TRBJ2-1
cdr3_nt: TGTGCCATCAGTGGATTGGGGGGATCCTACAATGAGCAGTTCTTC
cdr3_aa: CAISGLGGSYNEQFF

d_call: TRBD2
clone_size: .
v_call: TRBV11-2
j_call: TRBJ2-3
cdr3_nt: TGTGCCAGCACACCGGGACTAGCAACAGATACGCAGTATTTT
cdr3_aa: CASTPGLATDTQYF

d_call: TRBD1
clone_size: .
v_call: TRBV5-6
j_call: TRBJ1-1
cdr3_nt: TGTGCCAGCAGCACCCGGACAGGGGGCGAAGCTTTCTTT
cdr3_aa: CASSTRTGGEAFF

d_call: .
clone_size: few
v_call: TRBV5-1
j_call: TRBJ2-6
cdr3_nt: TGCGCCAGCAGCCCCGACGGGACTGGGGCCAACGTCCTGACTTTC
cdr3_aa: CASSPDGTGANVLTF

d_call: TRBD2
clone_size: few
v_call: TRBV2
j_call: TRBJ2-5
cdr3_nt: TGTGCCAGCAGTGAAGGGGGGGGGAACCTCGGGTACCAAGAGACCCAGTACTTC
cdr3_aa: CASSEGGGNLGYQETQYF

d_call: TRBD1
clone_size: once
v_call: TRBV7-9
j_call: TRBJ2-3
cdr3_nt: TGTGCCAGCAGCTTTCGTCAGGGGGCAACAGATACGCAGTATTTT
cdr3_aa: CASSFRQGATDTQYF

d_call: TRBD2
clone_size: .
v_call: TRBV2
j_call: TRBJ2-7
cdr3_nt: TGTGCCAGCAGTCTCGCGGGGGGTTGGCAGTACTTC
cdr3_aa: CASSLAGGWQYF

d_call: TRBD1
clone_size: .
v_call: TRBV5-4
j_call: TRBJ2-5
cdr3_nt: TGTGCCAGCACCATCCCAGGGGGAGAGACCCAGTACTTC
cdr3_aa: CASTIPGGETQYF

d_call: TRBD2
clone_size: .
v_call: TRBV4-3
j_call: TRBJ2-1
cdr3_nt: TGCGCCAGCAGCCGAGGACTAGCGGACAATGAGCAGTTCTTC
cdr3_aa: CASSRGLADNEQFF

d_call: .
clone_size: once
v_call: TRBV7-9
j_call: TRBJ2-3
cdr3_nt: TGTGCCAGCAGCTTAAATTCGGGGGATACGCAGTATTTT
cdr3_aa: CASSLNSGDTQYF

d_call: TRBD1
clone_size: .
v_call: TRBV9
j_call: TRBJ1-2
cdr3_nt: TGTGCCAGCACCCGGACAGGGTCTTATGGCTACACCTTC
cdr3_aa: CASTRTGSYGYTF

d_call: TRBD1
clone_size: once
v_call: TRBV6-5
j_call: TRBJ1-4
cdr3_nt: TGTGCCAGCAGTCACGGGACAGGGAGGCAAAAACTGTTTTTT
cdr3_aa: CASSHGTGRQKLFF

d_call: TRBD2
clone_size: .
v_call: TRBV4-1
j_call: TRBJ2-1
cdr3_nt: TGCGCCAGCAGCGAAACTAGCGGGAGCTACAATGAGCAGTTCTTC
cdr3_aa: CASSETSGSYNEQFF

d_call: TRBD1
clone_size: .
v_call: TRBV7-8
j_call: TRBJ1-1
cdr3_nt: TGTGCCAGCAGCTCTGGACAGGGTTGGGACACTGAAGCTTTCTTT
cdr3_aa: CASSSGQGWDTEAFF

d_call: .
clone_size: .
v_call: TRBV5-1
j_call: TRBJ1-3
cdr3_nt: TGCGCCAGCAGCTTGCATGAGAACTCTGGAAACACCATATATTTT
cdr3_aa: CASSLHENSGNTIYF

d_call: TRBD2
clone_size: few
v_call: TRBV11-2
j_call: TRBJ2-1
cdr3_nt: TGTGCCAGCAGCCCCTCGGGGCCGGGGGGGCAGTTCTTC
cdr3_aa: CASSPSGPGGQFF

d_call: TRBD1
clone_size: .
v_call: TRBV7-2
j_call: TRBJ1-2
cdr3_nt: TGTGCCGGCATGAGGTCGGGACAGGGCGGCTACACCTTC
cdr3_aa: CAGMRSGQGGYTF

d_call: .
clone_size: .
v_call: TRBV29-1
j_call: TRBJ1-2
cdr3_nt: TGCAGCGCCGCGAAGGGGGTGGGCTATGGCTACACCTTC
cdr3_aa: CSAAKGVGYGYTF

d_call: TRBD1
clone_size: few
v_call: TRBV7-3
j_call: TRBJ1-1
cdr3_nt: TGTGCCAGCAGCTTACAGGGGGTTCATACTGAAGCTTTCTTT
cdr3_aa: CASSLQGVHTEAFF

d_call: .
clone_size: .
v_call: TRBV6-5
j_call: TRBJ2-3
cdr3_nt: TGTGCCAGCGGCCTATCCGGGAGCGCAGATACGCAGTATTTT
cdr3_aa: CASGLSGSADTQYF

d_call: .
clone_size: few
v_call: TRBV6-6
j_call: TRBJ2-1
cdr3_nt: TGTGCCAGCAGTTACTCCCCGAATGAGCAGTTCTTC
cdr3_aa: CASSYSPNEQFF

d_call: TRBD2
clone_size: .
v_call: TRBV6-5
j_call: TRBJ2-3
cdr3_nt: TGTGCCAGCAGTCGAAGCGGGGCTAGCACAGATACGCAGTATTTT
cdr3_aa: CASSRSGASTDTQYF

d_call: TRBD2
clone_size: .
v_call: TRBV19
j_call: TRBJ2-7
cdr3_nt: TGTGCCAGTAGTCCCGCAGCGGGAGTGTCCTACGAGCAGTACTTC
cdr3_aa: CASSPAAGVSYEQYF

d_call: .
clone_size: .
v_call: TRBV5-1
j_call: TRBJ1-6
cdr3_nt: TGCGCCAGCAGCTTGGTCCCACTACAGGCCACTAATTCACCCCTCCACTTT
cdr3_aa: CASSLVPLQATNSPLHF

d_call: TRBD2
clone_size: .
v_call: TRBV5-1
j_call: TRBJ2-1
cdr3_nt: TGCGCCAGCAGCGGTCGTGGCGGGGGGGGAATCAATGAGCAGTTCTTC
cdr3_aa: CASSGRGGGGINEQFF

d_call: TRBD1
clone_size: few
v_call: TRBV7-3
j_call: TRBJ2-5
cdr3_nt: TGTGCCAGCAGCCGCGCCGGGACAGGAGAGACCCAGTACTTC
cdr3_aa: CASSRAGTGETQYF

d_call: TRBD2
clone_size: .
v_call: TRBV6-1
j_call: TRBJ2-1
cdr3_nt: TGTGCCAGCGGGATAGCGGGGGGCCCCGAGTTCTTC
cdr3_aa: CASGIAGGPEFF

d_call: TRBD2
clone_size: .
v_call: TRBV4-1
j_call: TRBJ2-1
cdr3_nt: TGCGCCAGCAGCCAAGATACGGGACTAGCTATGGATGAGCAGTTCTTC
cdr3_aa: CASSQDTGLAMDEQFF

d_call: TRBD1
clone_size: .
v_call: TRBV5-1
j_call: TRBJ1-1
cdr3_nt: TGCGCCAGCAGCTCGAAGACAGGGGGTTCGGACACTGAAGCTTTCTTT
cdr3_aa: CASSSKTGGSDTEAFF

d_call: .
clone_size: few
v_call: TRBV27
j_call: TRBJ1-1
cdr3_nt: TGTGCCAGCAGGGGCAGGGGGAACACTGAAGCTTTCTTT
cdr3_aa: CASRGRGNTEAFF

d_call: TRBD1
clone_size: .
v_call: TRBV10-1
j_call: TRBJ2-7
cdr3_nt: TGCGCCAGCAGTTGGACAGGGGACCGCTATGGCGAGCAGTACTTC
cdr3_aa: CASSWTGDRYGEQYF

d_call: TRBD2
clone_size: .
v_call: TRBV10-3
j_call: TRBJ2-1
cdr3_nt: TGTGCCATCAGAGACGGGACTAGCGGGAACAATGAGCAGTTCTTC
cdr3_aa: CAIRDGTSGNNEQFF

d_call: .
clone_size: .
v_call: TRBV28
j_call: TRBJ2-7
cdr3_nt: TGTGCCAGCAGTGGCTTTCTCTCCTACGAGCAGTACTTC
cdr3_aa: CASSGFLSYEQYF

d_call: .
clone_size: .
v_call: TRBV6-1
j_call: TRBJ2-7
cdr3_nt: TGTGCCAGCAGTGAACAGTGGCGGGAGCAGTACTTC
cdr3_aa: CASSEQWREQYF

d_call: TRBD2
clone_size: .
v_call: TRBV28
j_call: TRBJ2-7
cdr3_nt: TGTGCCAGCAGTCGGACCGGGACTAGAAGTAACGAGCAGTACTTC
cdr3_aa: CASSRTGTRSNEQYF

d_call: TRBD2
clone_size: .
v_call: TRBV5-6
j_call: TRBJ2-5
cdr3_nt: TGTGCCAGCAGCTTACTAGCGGGGACGGAGACCCAGTACTTC
cdr3_aa: CASSLLAGTETQYF

d_call: .
clone_size: .
v_call: TRBV7-2
j_call: TRBJ2-2
cdr3_nt: TGTGCCAGCAGCTTACTACGGCGGGCAAACACCGGGGAGCTGTTTTTT
cdr3_aa: CASSLLRRANTGELFF